Below are 2 T cell receptor beta chains sequenced from a single sample in a study of shared clonotypes between healthy human individuals. Only in-frame clones appear in the TCRdb table, and some are missing; sequencing was by immunoSEQ multiplex PCR. The data hold some 2.1 million clones, with roughly 94% observed a single time. The sequenced sample consisted of naive CD4+ T cells sorted from blood. Subset reported: CD45RA+ positively selected. Every receptor here comes from a man aged 18 to 30 in good health.

The V and J genes are TRBV6-6 and TRBJ2-7; D remains ambiguous. The germline V and J ends were trimmed by 4 bases and 2 bases, with 12 bases remaining between them. The germline V gene encodes CDR1 MNHNY and CDR2 SVGAGI (reference sequence). The CDR3 sequence is 14 residues long. The chain's CDR3 is CASSSPGGAYEQYF. The CDR3 bases are TGTGCCAGCAGTTCCCCGGGCGGAGCCTACGAGCAGTACTTC.

V gene TRBV28 combines with J gene TRBJ2-7; no definite D call. Germline-derived CDR1 and CDR2 are MDHEN and SYDVKM. V was shortened by 3 bases and J by 6 bases, with 15 bases between the two germline ends. This CDR3 has 14 amino acids. CDR3 protein: CASSLRQLPGEQYF. CDR3 sequence (DNA): TGTGCCAGCAGTTTGAGGCAGCTTCCGGGCGAGCAGTACTTC.